Following are 7 T cell receptor beta chains from one sample sequenced in a study of Ad26.COV2.S vaccination and SARS-CoV-2 variants. Treatment of the sample: over 15 received Ad26.COV2.S at low or high dose, single or two shots; roughly five received placebo; per-sample allocation not given. The investigators took samples on day 63 after the first vaccine or placebo injection. Using immunoSEQ multiplex PCR, the repertoire was profiled, and TCRdb retains in-frame clones only, with some absent. Of roughly 680,000 clones listed, 80% to 90% are singletons. Sample: peripheral blood, taken in a trial of Ad26.COV2.S vaccine versus placebo. Receptors were obtained from a person aged 18 to 65 who received the Ad26.COV2.S COVID-19 vaccine or a placebo.

This chain uses TRBV5-1 with TRBJ1-1; the D is unclear. Germline V gene sequence: CDR1 SGHRS, CDR2 YFSETQ. The V end was cut by 6 bases, the J end by 1 base, with 13 bases between. The CDR3 runs 14 residues. CDR3 DNA: TGCGCCAGCACCCCGGCCGCGGGGAACACTGAAGCTTTCTTT. Protein sequence: CASTPAAGNTEAFF. Drawing the rest from reference TRBV5-1 and TRBJ1-1, the complete variable domain is KAGVTQTPRYLIKTRGQQVTLSCSPISGHRSVSWYQQTPGQGLQFLFEYFSETQRNKGNFPGRFSGRQFSNSRSEMNVSTLELGDSALYLCASTPAAGNTEAFFGQGTRLTVV.

The count of this clone is one. The rearrangement uses TRBV2 and TRBJ2-5; tentative D call: TRBD2 (7 bases). The CDR3 consists of 14 residues. The V end lost 8 bases, the J end lost 4 bases, and 17 bases lay between the germline ends. The germline V gene has CDR1 SNHLY and CDR2 FYNNEI. CDR3 loop: CASRKKGGIETQYF. The CDR3 coding sequence is TGTGCCAGCCGGAAGAAGGGGGGGATAGAGACCCAGTACTTC.

The J gene is TRBJ1-1, the V gene TRBV9; a possible D gene is TRBD1 (5 bases). V was shortened by 0 bases and J by 4 bases, with 13 bases between the two germline ends. Germline CDR1 SGDLS, CDR2 YYNGEE. The CDR3 is 15 amino acids. The CDR3 DNA follows: TGTGCCAGCAGCGTAGCAGGGTCGGTTGGCACTGAAGCTTTCTTT. It encodes CASSVAGSVGTEAFF.

Only a few counts were recorded for this clone. Other DNA sequences within the sample encode an identical CDR3. The chain carries TRBV5-1 and TRBJ2-7; the D is unclear. The V and J ends lost 5 bases and 1 base respectively, with 4 bases between them. CDR1 and CDR2 from the germline V gene are SGHRS and YFSETQ. This CDR3 contains 11 residues. CDR3 DNA: TGCGCCAGCAGGGGATCCTACGAGCAGTACTTC. It codes for CASRGSYEQYF.

CDR3 residues: CASSQGTGGYKRANVLTF. The CDR3 nucleotides read TGTGCCAGCAGCCAAGGGACAGGGGGTTACAAAAGGGCCAACGTCCTGACTTTC. V and J are TRBV3-1 (or the pseudogene TRBV3-2) and TRBJ2-6; 10 bases agree with TRBD1. From germline, CDR1 is LGHDT and CDR2 YNNKEL (reference sequence). This CDR3 is built from 18 residues. V trimming: 1 base; J trimming: 5 bases; junction bases outside the gene matches: 8.

The chain links TRBV5-6 to TRBJ2-7; D is ambiguous. Germline loops: CDR1 SGHDT, CDR2 YYEEEE. The ends were cut back, 1 base at V and 4 bases at J, with 6 bases in the middle. The CDR3 length is 12 residues. The CDR3 coding sequence is TGTGCCAGCAGCTTGATGACGTACGAGCAGTACTTC. It yields the protein CASSLMTYEQYF.

The chain joins TRBV9 to TRBJ2-3, with 12 nucleotides matching TRBD2. This CDR3 has 17 amino acids. Germline V gene data show CDR1 as SGDLS and CDR2 as YYNGEE. J lost 0 bases, V lost 0 bases, and 2 bases had no gene match. Here the CDR3 DNA reads TGTGCCAGCAGCGTAGGAGGACTAGCGGGAAGCACAGATACGCAGTATTTT. It translates to CASSVGGLAGSTDTQYF.